The 5 T cell receptor beta chains reported below all come from one sample, sequenced in a study of blood T cell repertoires in COVID-19. The protocol was immunoSEQ multiplex PCR, while the TCRdb copy is restricted to in-frame clones and leaves out a portion. The repertoire holds roughly 48,000 clones, with 75% to 80% as singletons. What was sequenced was peripheral blood. All receptors come from a human donor with active or convalescent COVID-19. The donor label of this sample is uncertain.

This clone came up a few times. V is TRBV27 and J is TRBJ2-5, with D perhaps matching TRBD2 (5 bases). This CDR3 has 15 amino acids. Trimming pared 5 bases from V and 5 bases from J, leaving 18 bases between. The germline gives CDR1 MNHEY, CDR2 SMNVEV (reference sequence). The CDR3 sequence: CASSKRPSGGETQYF. The CDR3 nucleotides read TGTGCCAGCAGTAAACGACCCTCCGGCGGGGAGACCCAGTACTTC.

The chain has TRBV5-1 and TRBJ1-1, with a tentative D call TRBD1 (6 bases). Per the germline V gene, CDR1 is SGHRS and CDR2 is YFSETQ. V was pared by 0 bases and J by 3 bases, with 9 bases between. The CDR3 contains 14 residues. The CDR3 reads CASSLEDRYTEAFF. The CDR3 DNA reads as TGCGCCAGCAGCTTGGAGGACAGATACACTGAAGCTTTCTTT. Combining the CDR3 with reference TRBV5-1 and TRBJ1-1 gives the whole variable domain KAGVTQTPRYLIKTRGQQVTLSCSPISGHRSVSWYQQTPGQGLQFLFEYFSETQRNKGNFPGRFSGRQFSNSRSEMNVSTLELGDSALYLCASSLEDRYTEAFFGQGTRLTVV.

The table lists this clone with a few counts. The chain uses TRBV19 and TRBJ2-7; TRBD2 agrees at 10 bases. This CDR3 is built from 17 residues. V lost 2 bases, J lost 2 bases, and 9 bases stayed unmatched. Germline V CDR1 and CDR2: LNHDA, SQIVND (reference sequence). The CDR3 region is CASSISSSGSPPYEQYF. The DNA for the CDR3 is TGTGCCAGTAGTATATCATCTAGCGGGAGTCCCCCCTACGAGCAGTACTTC.

The chain carries TRBV27 and TRBJ2-7, with D perhaps TRBD1 (6 bases). CDR1 and CDR2 (germline): MNHEY, SMNVEV (reference sequence). The germline V and J ends were trimmed by 5 bases and 7 bases, with 12 bases remaining between them. The CDR3 totals 12 residues. CDR3 amino acids: CASSPSQGEQYF. CDR3 nucleotide sequence: TGTGCCAGCAGTCCCTCTCAGGGGGAGCAGTACTTC.

The rearrangement joins TRBV29-1 to TRBJ1-2; no definite D call. The V and J ends lost 4 bases and 3 bases respectively, with 9 bases between them. CDR3 size: 12 residues. Germline V gene lookup returns CDR1 SQVTM and CDR2 ANQGSEA. CDR3 sequence reads: CSVGASYYGYTF. The CDR3 DNA is TGCAGCGTTGGGGCCAGCTACTATGGCTACACCTTC.